Listed here are 10 T cell receptor beta chains from one sample, sequenced in a study of OX40 agonist ivuxolimab in advanced cancers. The method was immunoSEQ multiplex PCR; TCRdb's version includes in-frame clones alone and lacks a portion of them. Of about 52,000 clones in the sample, 80% to 90% are singletons; the top ten hold around 6.9%. Sequencing used CD4+ or CD8+ T cells sorted from blood, obtained in a trial of the OX40 agonist ivuxolimab. These receptor sequences come from an adult with an advanced solid tumor such as melanoma, head and neck, liver or kidney cancer.

This chain links TRBV30 with TRBJ1-1; 7 bases are shared with TRBD1. The CDR3 is 13 residues long. With 1 base clipped from V and 6 bases from J, the junction kept 5 bases outside the gene matches. Germline V CDR1 and CDR2: GTSNPN, SVGIG (reference sequence). The CDR3 coding sequence is TGTGCCTGGAGTGGCGATCAGGGGGCTGAAGCTTTCTTT. Translation: CAWSGDQGAEAFF.

The rearrangement links TRBV18 to TRBJ1-1; D uncertain. Germline V CDR1 and CDR2: KGHSH, LQKENI. Trimming removed 5 bases from V and 3 bases from J, with 19 bases in between. This CDR3 has 16 amino acids. Here the CDR3 DNA reads TGTGCCAGCTCATTACGACTCGATGGTAGAGACACTGAAGCTTTCTTT. Its protein is CASSLRLDGRDTEAFF.

This clone was seen a few times. The genes are TRBV14 and TRBJ1-4; D uncertain. The germline V gene has CDR1 SGHDN and CDR2 FVKESK. Trimming took off 1 base at V and 7 bases at J, with 16 bases between the two ends. CDR3 size: 16 residues. The CDR3 coding sequence is TGTGCCAGCAGCCAAGGGAAGAGGACTGAGGGTGAAAAACTGTTTTTT. Amino acids: CASSQGKRTEGEKLFF.

This chain links TRBV6-1 with TRBJ1-2, with TRBD1 identical over 8 bases. Losses at the gene ends were 4 bases for V and 8 bases for J; bases not matched to a gene: 6. The CDR3 has 13 amino acids. Germline loops: CDR1 MNHNS, CDR2 SASEGT. The CDR3 bases are TGTGCCAGCAGTGCAGACAGGGGTGGAGGCTACACCTTC. Translated, it gives CASSADRGGGYTF.

The chain is built from TRBV28 and TRBJ1-2; D might be TRBD1 (6 bases). The CDR3 has 14 amino acids. Trimming took 6 bases from V and 2 from J, leaving 13 bases between them. Looked up from germline, CDR1 is MDHEN and CDR2 is SYDVKM. CDR3 region: CASSLDRPNYGYTF. The DNA for the CDR3 is TGTGCCAGCAGCCTAGACAGGCCAAACTATGGCTACACCTTC.

The chain links TRBV14 to TRBJ2-7, with 7 positions matching TRBD1. The V gene end was trimmed by 5 bases and the J gene end by 5 bases; junction bases not matched to a gene: 12. Germline loops: CDR1 SGHDN, CDR2 FVKESK. The CDR3 totals 15 residues. The CDR3 DNA follows: TGTGCCAGCAGCTACCTCTCAAGGGGGCATAACGAGCAGTACTTC. Encoded protein: CASSYLSRGHNEQYF.

The chain combines TRBV4-1 with TRBJ2-3; no clear D gene. Germline-derived CDR1 and CDR2 are MGHRA and YSYEKL. The CDR3 is made up of 18 amino acids. Trimming shortened V by 3 bases and J by 0 bases, and 19 bases separated the two germline ends. The CDR3 nucleotides are TGCGCCAGCAGCCAGGGATTCCAACAAGGCCCTAGCACAGATACGCAGTATTTT. This encodes CASSQGFQQGPSTDTQYF.

V and J are TRBV2 and TRBJ1-4, with D uncertain. The CDR3 has 15 residues. Germline V gene sequence: CDR1 SNHLY, CDR2 FYNNEI. V lost 5 bases, J lost 6 bases, and 16 bases lay in between. The CDR3 is CASSRTAKRDEKLFF. CDR3 nucleotides: TGTGCCAGCAGTCGGACGGCGAAAAGAGATGAAAAACTGTTTTTT.

The chain joins TRBV5-1 to TRBJ2-3; no reliable D call. CDR3 size: 13 residues. Trimming removed 3 bases from V and 0 bases from J, with 5 bases in between. Per germline, CDR1 SGHRS and CDR2 YFSETQ. In nucleotides, the CDR3 is TGCGCCAGCAGCTCGACTAGCACAGATACGCAGTATTTT. Its protein product is CASSSTSTDTQYF.

As DNA, the CDR3 is TGTGCCAGCTCACCAGGCAGGGAAGCAGATACGCAGTATTTT. It yields the protein CASSPGREADTQYF. The chain couples TRBV18 to TRBJ2-3; D possibly corresponds to TRBD1 (5 bases). The CDR3 loop spans 14 amino acids. V lost 2 bases and J 4 bases, leaving 10 bases between the germline ends. CDR1 KGHSH and CDR2 LQKENI come from the germline V gene.